The following is a T cell receptor (beta chain) sequence with its context. This entry belongs to a study of cytomegalovirus exposure and HLA in healthy donors. PCR employed 60 Vbeta and 13 Jbeta primers. Clones were sequenced by immunoSEQ multiplex PCR, and TCRdb holds only the in-frame ones, with some missing. The data show 150,000 to 200,000 clones, 70% to 80% seen once. The germline CDR1 and CDR2 sequences are ENHRY and SYGVKD. With 3 bases removed from V and 0 bases from J, the gap between germline ends came to 3 bases. The CDR3 runs to 12 residues. This TCR came from a woman in her thirties or forties in good health and CMV-seronegative. The chain combines TRBV10-3 with TRBJ2-7; D remains unclear. The sequencing input was PBMCs. Here the CDR3 reads CAISDHSYEQYF. CDR3 nucleotides: TGTGCCATCAGTGACCACTCCTACGAGCAGTACTTC.